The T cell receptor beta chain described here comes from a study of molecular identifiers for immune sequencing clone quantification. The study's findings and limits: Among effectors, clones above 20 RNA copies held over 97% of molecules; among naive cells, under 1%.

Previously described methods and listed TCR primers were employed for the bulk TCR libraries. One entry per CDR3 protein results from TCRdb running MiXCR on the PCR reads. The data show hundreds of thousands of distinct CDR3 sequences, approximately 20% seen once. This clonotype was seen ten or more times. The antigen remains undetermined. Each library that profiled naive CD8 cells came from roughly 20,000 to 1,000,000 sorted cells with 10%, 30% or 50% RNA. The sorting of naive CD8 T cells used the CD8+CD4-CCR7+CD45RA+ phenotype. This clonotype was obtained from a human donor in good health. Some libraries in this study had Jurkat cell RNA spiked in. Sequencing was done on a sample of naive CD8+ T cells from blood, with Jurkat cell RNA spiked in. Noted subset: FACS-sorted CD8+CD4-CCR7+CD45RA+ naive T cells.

This CDR3 reads CASSQEILYTQYF. In nucleotides, the CDR3 is TGTGCCAGCAGCCAAGAAATCCTGTATACGCAGTATTTT. This rearrangement joins TRBV4-2 to TRBJ2-3; no clear D gene. The CDR3 has 13 amino acids. Trimming removed 0 bases at V and 7 bases at J, with 8 bases between. The germline CDR1 and CDR2 sequences are LGHNA and YNFKEQ.